This record covers a single T cell receptor (beta chain). Its antigen is not identified. The PCR contained 60 Vbeta and 13 Jbeta primers. Data came from immunoSEQ multiplex PCR; TCRdb stores just in-frame clones and leaves some out. In the table there are under 150,000 clones, 82% of which are singletons. This record comes from a study of cytomegalovirus exposure and HLA in healthy donors. Findings and caveats of the study: A prior analysis recorded that most TCR beta V segments were productive about 87% or about 30% of the time.

Sequencing was carried out using PBMCs. The source of this sequence is a woman younger than 30 in good health and CMV-seronegative.

CDR3 sequence (DNA): TGTGCCAGCAGTTTAGTACCCGGACAGGGCAAAGAGACCCAGTACTTC. This translates into CASSLVPGQGKETQYF. V and J are TRBV28 and TRBJ2-5; 8 nucleotides line up with TRBD1. This CDR3 has 16 residues. Looked up from germline, CDR1 is MDHEN and CDR2 is SYDVKM. Unmatched junction bases numbered 8, after V lost 2 bases and J lost 3 bases.